This T cell receptor (beta chain) originates from a study of shared clonotypes between healthy human individuals. At the level of the study: Each donor contributed plates that comprised three CD4 naive, three CD4 memory, two CD8 naive and one CD8 memory. Broader study findings: Among the subsets, naive ones generally showed larger estimated richness than memory ones.

Of note for this clone: Its antigen is as yet unknown.

CD45RA-negative memory and CD45RA+ naive subsets were split from the CD4+ cells. Some clones are missing from TCRdb's copy, which holds only in-frame ones; the method was immunoSEQ multiplex PCR. The table lists 2 million to 3 million clones, around 90% of them singletons. CDR3 length: 15 amino acids. Germline values: CDR1 MNHEY, CDR2 SVGAGI. J gave up 2 bases and V 2 bases, and 3 bases lay outside the gene matches. This clonotype was sampled from a man aged 18-30 years in good health. The genes are TRBV6-5 and TRBJ1-2; 9 bases agree with TRBD1. Sequencing was done on a sample of naive CD4+ T cells sorted from blood. Sample subset: CD45RA+ positively selected. The CDR3 loop is CASSYEDRGNYGYTF. The CDR3 nucleotides read TGTGCCAGCAGTTACGAGGACAGGGGCAACTATGGCTACACCTTC.